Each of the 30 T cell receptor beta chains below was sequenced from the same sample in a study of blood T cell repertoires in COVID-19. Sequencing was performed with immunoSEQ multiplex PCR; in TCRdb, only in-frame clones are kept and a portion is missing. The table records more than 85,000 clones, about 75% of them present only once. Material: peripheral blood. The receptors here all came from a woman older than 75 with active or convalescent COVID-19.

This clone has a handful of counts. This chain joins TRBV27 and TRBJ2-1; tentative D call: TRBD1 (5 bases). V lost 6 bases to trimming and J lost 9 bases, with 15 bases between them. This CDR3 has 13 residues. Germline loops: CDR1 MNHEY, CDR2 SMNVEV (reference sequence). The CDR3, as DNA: TGTGCCAGCAGCCGCCATATGGGGCTTGAGCAGTTCTTC. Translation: CASSRHMGLEQFF.

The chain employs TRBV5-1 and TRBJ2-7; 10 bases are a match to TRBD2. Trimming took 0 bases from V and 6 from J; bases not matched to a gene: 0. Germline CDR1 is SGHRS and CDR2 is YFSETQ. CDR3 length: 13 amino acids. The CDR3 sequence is CASSLEREGEQYF. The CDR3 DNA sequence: TGCGCCAGCAGCTTGGAGCGGGAGGGCGAGCAGTACTTC.

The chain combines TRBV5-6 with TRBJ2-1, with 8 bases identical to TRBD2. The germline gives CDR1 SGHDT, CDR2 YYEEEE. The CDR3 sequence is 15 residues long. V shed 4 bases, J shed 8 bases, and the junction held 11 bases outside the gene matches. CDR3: CASSKGLALVDEQFF. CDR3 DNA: TGTGCCAGCAGCAAAGGACTAGCCCTTGTCGATGAGCAGTTCTTC. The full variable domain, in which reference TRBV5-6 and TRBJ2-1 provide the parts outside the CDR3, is DAGVTQSPTHLIKTRGQQVTLRCSPKSGHDTVSWYQQALGQGPQFIFQYYEEEERQRGNFPDRFSGHQFPNYSSELNVNALLLGDSALYLCASSKGLALVDEQFFGPGTRLTVL.

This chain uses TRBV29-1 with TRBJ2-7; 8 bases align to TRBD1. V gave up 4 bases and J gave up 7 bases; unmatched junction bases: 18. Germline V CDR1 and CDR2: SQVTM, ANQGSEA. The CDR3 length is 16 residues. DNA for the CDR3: TGCAGCGTTGTAGGCATGGCATGGACAGGGTCTTGGGAGCAGTACTTC. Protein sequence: CSVVGMAWTGSWEQYF.

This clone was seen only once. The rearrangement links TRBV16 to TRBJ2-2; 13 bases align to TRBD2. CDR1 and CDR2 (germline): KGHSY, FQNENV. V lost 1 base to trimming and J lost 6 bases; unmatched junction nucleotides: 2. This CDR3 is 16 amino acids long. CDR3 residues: CASSQWTSGSAGELFF. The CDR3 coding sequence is TGTGCCAGCAGCCAATGGACTAGCGGGAGTGCCGGGGAGCTGTTTTTT.

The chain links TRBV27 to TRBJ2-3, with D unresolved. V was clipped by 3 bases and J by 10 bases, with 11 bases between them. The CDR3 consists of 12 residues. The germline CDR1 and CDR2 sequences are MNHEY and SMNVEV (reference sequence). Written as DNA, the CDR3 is TGTGCCAGCAGTTTGGCCGGTCAGGCGCAGTATTTT. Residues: CASSLAGQAQYF.

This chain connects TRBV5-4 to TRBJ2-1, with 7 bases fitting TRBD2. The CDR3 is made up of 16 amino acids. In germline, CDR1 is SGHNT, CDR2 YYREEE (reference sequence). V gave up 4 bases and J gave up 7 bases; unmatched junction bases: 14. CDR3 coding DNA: TGTGCCAGCAGCCCTCCCAGGCGGGAGAGAGGGAATGAGCAGTTCTTC. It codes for CASSPPRRERGNEQFF.

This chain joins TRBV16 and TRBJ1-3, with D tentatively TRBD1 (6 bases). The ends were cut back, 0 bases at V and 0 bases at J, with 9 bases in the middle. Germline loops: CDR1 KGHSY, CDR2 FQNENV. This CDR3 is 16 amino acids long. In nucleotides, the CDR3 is TGTGCCAGCAGCCAATCGACAGGTTACTCTGGAAACACCATATATTTT. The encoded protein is CASSQSTGYSGNTIYF.

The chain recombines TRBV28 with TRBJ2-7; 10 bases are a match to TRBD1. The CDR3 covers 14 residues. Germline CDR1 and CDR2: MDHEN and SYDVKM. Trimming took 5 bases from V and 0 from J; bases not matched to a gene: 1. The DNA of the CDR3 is TGTGCCAGCAGTGGGACAGGGGTCTCCTACGAGCAGTACTTC. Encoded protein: CASSGTGVSYEQYF.

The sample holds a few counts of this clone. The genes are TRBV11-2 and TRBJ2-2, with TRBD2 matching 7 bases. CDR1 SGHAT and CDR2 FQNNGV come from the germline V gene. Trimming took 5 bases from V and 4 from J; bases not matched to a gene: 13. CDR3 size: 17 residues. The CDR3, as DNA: TGTGCCAGCAGCCTGACCGTTGGGAGGGGACTCACCGGGGAGCTGTTTTTT. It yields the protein CASSLTVGRGLTGELFF.

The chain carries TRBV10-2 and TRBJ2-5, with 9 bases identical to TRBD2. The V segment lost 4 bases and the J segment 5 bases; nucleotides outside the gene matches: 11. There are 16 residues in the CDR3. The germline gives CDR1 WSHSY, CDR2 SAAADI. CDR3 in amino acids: CASSGRAGLAGETQYF. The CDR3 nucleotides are TGCGCCAGCAGTGGAAGAGCGGGACTAGCAGGGGAGACCCAGTACTTC.

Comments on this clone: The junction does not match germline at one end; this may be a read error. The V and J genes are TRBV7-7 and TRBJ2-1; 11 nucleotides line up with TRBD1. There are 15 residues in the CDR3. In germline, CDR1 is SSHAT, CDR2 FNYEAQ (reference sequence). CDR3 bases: TGTGCTAGCAGCCGGGACAGGGGGGGTTACAATGAGCAGTTCTTC. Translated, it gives CASSRDRGGYNEQFF.

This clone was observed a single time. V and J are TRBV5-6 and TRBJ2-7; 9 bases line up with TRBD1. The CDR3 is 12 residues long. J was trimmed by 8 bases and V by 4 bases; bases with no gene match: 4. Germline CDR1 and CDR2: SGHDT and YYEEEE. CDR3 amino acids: CASSTGTGQQYF. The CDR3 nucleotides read TGTGCCAGCAGCACCGGGACAGGGCAGCAGTACTTC. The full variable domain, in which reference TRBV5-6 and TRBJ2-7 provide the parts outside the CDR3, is DAGVTQSPTHLIKTRGQQVTLRCSPKSGHDTVSWYQQALGQGPQFIFQYYEEEERQRGNFPDRFSGHQFPNYSSELNVNALLLGDSALYLCASSTGTGQQYFGPGTRLTVT.

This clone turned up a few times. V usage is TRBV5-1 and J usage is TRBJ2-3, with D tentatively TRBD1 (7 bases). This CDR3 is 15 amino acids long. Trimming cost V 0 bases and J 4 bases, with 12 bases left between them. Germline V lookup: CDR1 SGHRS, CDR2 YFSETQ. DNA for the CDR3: TGCGCCAGCAGCTTGGAGGGCGGGACAGCAGATACGCAGTATTTT. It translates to CASSLEGGTADTQYF.

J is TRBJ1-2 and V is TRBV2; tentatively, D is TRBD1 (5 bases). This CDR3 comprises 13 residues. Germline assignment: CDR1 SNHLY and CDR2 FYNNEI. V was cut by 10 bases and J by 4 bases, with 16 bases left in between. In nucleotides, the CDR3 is TGTGCCACTGACCGGGGGAACAGCTATGGCTACACCTTC. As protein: CATDRGNSYGYTF.

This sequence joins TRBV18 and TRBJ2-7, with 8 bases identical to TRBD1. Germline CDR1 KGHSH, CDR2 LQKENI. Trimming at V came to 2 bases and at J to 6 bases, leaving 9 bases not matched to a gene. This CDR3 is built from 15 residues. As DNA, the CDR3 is TGTGCCAGCTCACCATTCGGTCAGGGGGCGTCCGAGCAGTACTTC. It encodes CASSPFGQGASEQYF.

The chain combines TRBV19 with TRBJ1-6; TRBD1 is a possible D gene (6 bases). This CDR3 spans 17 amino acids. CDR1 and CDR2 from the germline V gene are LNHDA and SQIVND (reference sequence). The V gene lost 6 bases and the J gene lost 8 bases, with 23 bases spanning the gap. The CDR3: CASSILCGGGQDSPLHF. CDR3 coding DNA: TGTGCCAGTAGCATCTTGTGTGGGGGGGGGCAGGATTCACCCCTCCACTTT. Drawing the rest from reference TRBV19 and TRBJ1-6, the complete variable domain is DGGITQSPKYLFRKEGQNVTLSCEQNLNHDAMYWYRQDPGQGLRLIYYSQIVNDFQKGDIAEGYSVSREKKESFPLTVTSAQKNPTAFYLCASSILCGGGQDSPLHFGNGTRLTVT.

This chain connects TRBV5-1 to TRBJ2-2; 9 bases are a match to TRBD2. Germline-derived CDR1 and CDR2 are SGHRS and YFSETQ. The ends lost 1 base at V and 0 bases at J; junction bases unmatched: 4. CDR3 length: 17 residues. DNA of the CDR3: TGCGCCAGCAGCTTGAGGGCTAGCGGGACGAACACCGGGGAGCTGTTTTTT. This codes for CASSLRASGTNTGELFF.

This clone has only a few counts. CDR3 bases: TGTGCCAGCAGCCGTTACGGGGGCTACAATGAGCAGTTCTTC. It translates to CASSRYGGYNEQFF. The chain recombines TRBV5-4 with TRBJ2-1; D is possibly TRBD2 (6 bases). Looked up from germline, CDR1 is SGHNT and CDR2 is YYREEE (reference sequence). Deletions cut 4 bases from V and 3 bases from J, with 11 bases between. CDR3 length: 14 residues.

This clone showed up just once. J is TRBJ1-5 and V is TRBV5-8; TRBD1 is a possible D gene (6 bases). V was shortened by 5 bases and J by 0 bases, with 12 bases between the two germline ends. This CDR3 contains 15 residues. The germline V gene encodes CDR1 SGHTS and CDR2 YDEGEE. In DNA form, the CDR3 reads TGTGCCAGCAGAAAACAGGGTTATAGCAATCAGCCCCAGCATTTT. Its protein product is CASRKQGYSNQPQHF.

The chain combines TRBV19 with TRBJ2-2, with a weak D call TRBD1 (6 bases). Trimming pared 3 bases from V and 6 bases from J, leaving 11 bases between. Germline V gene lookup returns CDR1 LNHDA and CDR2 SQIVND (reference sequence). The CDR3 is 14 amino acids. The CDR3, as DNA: TGTGCCAGTAGTATCGGACAGAGGGCCGGGGAGCTGTTTTTT. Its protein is CASSIGQRAGELFF. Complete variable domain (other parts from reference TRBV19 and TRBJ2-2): DGGITQSPKYLFRKEGQNVTLSCEQNLNHDAMYWYRQDPGQGLRLIYYSQIVNDFQKGDIAEGYSVSREKKESFPLTVTSAQKNPTAFYLCASSIGQRAGELFFGEGSRLTVL.

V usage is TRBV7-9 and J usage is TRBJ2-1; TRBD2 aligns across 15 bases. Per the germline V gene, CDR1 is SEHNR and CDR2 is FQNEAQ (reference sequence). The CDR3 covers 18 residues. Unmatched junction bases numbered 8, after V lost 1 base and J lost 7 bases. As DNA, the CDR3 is TGTGCCAGCAGCTTAGGGGGACTAGCGGGAGGTCCGGGGAATGAGCAGTTCTTC. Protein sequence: CASSLGGLAGGPGNEQFF.

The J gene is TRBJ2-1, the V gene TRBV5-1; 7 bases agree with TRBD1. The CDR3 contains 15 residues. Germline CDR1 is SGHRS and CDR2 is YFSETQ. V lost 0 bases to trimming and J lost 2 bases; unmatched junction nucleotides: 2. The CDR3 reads CASSLGQGPYNEQFF. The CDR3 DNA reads TGCGCCAGCAGCTTGGGACAGGGTCCCTACAATGAGCAGTTCTTC.

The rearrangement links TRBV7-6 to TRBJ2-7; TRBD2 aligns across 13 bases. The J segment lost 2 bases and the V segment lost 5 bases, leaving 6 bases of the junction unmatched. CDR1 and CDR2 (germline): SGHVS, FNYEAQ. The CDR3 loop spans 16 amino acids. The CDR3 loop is CASSAQLAGGTYEQYF. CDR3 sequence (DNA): TGTGCCAGCAGCGCCCAACTAGCGGGAGGGACCTACGAGCAGTACTTC.

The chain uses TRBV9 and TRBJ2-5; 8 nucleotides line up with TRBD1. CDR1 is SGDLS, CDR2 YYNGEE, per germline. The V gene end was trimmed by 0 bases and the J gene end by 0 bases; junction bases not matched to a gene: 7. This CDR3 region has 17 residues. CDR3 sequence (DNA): TGTGCCAGCAGCGTAGGTCCGGACAGGGCGTACCAAGAGACCCAGTACTTC. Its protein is CASSVGPDRAYQETQYF.

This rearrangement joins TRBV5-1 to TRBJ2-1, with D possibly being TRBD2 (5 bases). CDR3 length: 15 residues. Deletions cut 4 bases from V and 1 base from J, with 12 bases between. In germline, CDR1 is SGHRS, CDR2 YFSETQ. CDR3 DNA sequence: TGCGCCAGCAGCCCGCGGGTAGTGTCCTACAATGAGCAGTTCTTC. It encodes CASSPRVVSYNEQFF.

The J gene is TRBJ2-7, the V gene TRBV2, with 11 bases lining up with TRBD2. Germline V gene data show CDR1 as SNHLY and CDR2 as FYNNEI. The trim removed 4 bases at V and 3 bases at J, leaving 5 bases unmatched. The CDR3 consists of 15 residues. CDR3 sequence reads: CASSAGLAVYYEQYF. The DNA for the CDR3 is TGTGCCAGCAGTGCGGGACTAGCGGTTTACTACGAGCAGTACTTC.

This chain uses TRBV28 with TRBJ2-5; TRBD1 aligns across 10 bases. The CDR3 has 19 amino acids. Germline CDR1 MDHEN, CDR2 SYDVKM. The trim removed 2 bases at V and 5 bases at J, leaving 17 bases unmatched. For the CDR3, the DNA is TGTGCCAGCAGTTTAACTATCCCACGGTGGGGACAGGGGCTGGAGACCCAGTACTTC. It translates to CASSLTIPRWGQGLETQYF.

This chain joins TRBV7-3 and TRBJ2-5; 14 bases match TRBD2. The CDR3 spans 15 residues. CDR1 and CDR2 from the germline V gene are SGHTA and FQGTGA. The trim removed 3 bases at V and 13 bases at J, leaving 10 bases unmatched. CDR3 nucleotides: TGTGCCAGCAGCTTGTCCGGGACTAGCGGGAGCGCTCTGTACTTC. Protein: CASSLSGTSGSALYF.

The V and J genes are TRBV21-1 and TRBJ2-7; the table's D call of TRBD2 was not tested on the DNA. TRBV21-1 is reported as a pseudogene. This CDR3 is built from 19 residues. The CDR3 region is CASSKTRSREGWVSYEQYF. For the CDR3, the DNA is TGTGCCAGCAGCAAAACGAGAAGCAGGGAGGGTTGGGTGTCCTACGAGCAGTACTTC.